This TCR beta chain derives from a study of blood T cell repertoires in COVID-19. At the level of the study: Material from acute and convalescent COVID-19 was sourced from the United States, Italy and Spain. T cells, B-cell-depleted T cells, or PBMCs provided the cDNA or gDNA that served as material.

Germline V lookup: CDR1 LNHDA, CDR2 SQIVND (reference sequence). V dropped 6 bases and J dropped 4; count of bases not matched to a gene: 13. The CDR3 loop spans 16 amino acids. Original processing methods: Reference gene primer amplification in the assay estimated nucleated cell counts. The method was immunoSEQ multiplex PCR; TCRdb's version includes in-frame clones alone and lacks a portion of them. That table is the source of V, J and clone size, and D and trimming were worked out from the DNA. The sample lists roughly 290,000 clones; 85% were seen once. The sequence derives from a woman aged 45-59 years with active or convalescent COVID-19. This sequence joins TRBV19 and TRBJ2-3; 7 nucleotides agree with TRBD1. The sequenced material came from peripheral blood. This CDR3 reads CASRGSGTETADTQYF. The CDR3 bases are TGTGCCAGTAGAGGATCCGGGACAGAAACGGCAGATACGCAGTATTTT.